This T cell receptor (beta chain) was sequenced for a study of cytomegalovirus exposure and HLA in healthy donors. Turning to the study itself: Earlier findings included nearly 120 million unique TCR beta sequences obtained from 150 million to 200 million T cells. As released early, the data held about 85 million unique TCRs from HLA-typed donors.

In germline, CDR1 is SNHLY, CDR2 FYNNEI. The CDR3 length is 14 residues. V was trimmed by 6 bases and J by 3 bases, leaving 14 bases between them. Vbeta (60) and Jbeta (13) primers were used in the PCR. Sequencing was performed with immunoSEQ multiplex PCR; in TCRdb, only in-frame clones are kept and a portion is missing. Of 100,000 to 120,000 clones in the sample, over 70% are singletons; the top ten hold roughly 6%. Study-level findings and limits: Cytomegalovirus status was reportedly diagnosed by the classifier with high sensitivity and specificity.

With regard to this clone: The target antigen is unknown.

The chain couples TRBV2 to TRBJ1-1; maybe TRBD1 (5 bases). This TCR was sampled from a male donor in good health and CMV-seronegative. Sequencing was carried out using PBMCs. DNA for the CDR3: TGTGCCAGCAGAGCACAGGCAAGGGACACTGAAGCTTTCTTT. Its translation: CASRAQARDTEAFF. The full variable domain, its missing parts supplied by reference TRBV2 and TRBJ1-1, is EPEVTQTPSHQVTQMGQEVILRCVPISNHLYFYWYRQILGQKVEFLVSFYNNEISEKSEIFDDQFSVERPDGSNFTLKIRSTKLEDSAMYFCASRAQARDTEAFFGQGTRLTVV.